This entry features one T cell receptor beta chain sequence. This clonotype is characterized as large (0.1 to 1%). This receptor's antigen is unknown. No much larger clonotype is one base removed from it; base qualities were not supplied. These data originate in a study of vaccination and CD4 T cells after COVID-19 (dated 2022 in TCRdb). With regard to the full study: Convalescent patients had a positive SARS-CoV-2 result on nasal swab PCR, and of these patients, nine had mild disease and one had severe disease. Six males and four females were included in the convalescent cohort, with two Hispanic individuals, seven Caucasians, two Asians and one multiracial person represented. Participants received two doses of either the Pfizer-BioNTech BNT162b2 vaccine (n=8) or the Moderna mRNA-1273 vaccine (n=2). Post-COVID blood samples from convalescent patients were collected a median of roughly 100 days after diagnosis, with a range of about 30 to 170 days. Post-vaccine blood samples were obtained a median of around 74 days after the second vaccine dose, with a range of roughly 12 to 250 days. For stimulating the cultures, overlapping spike peptide pools were used, derived from SARS-CoV-2 as well as from the common cold coronaviruses HCoV-NL63, HCoV-OC43 and HCoV-229E. Control cultures received a CEFX viral epitope pool as the positive control, an HIV-1 Nef peptide pool as the negative control, or no peptide. In over 8 COVID-19 convalescent patients and 4 infection-naive healthy vaccine recipients, researchers compared the spike-specific CD4+ TCR repertoire from before mRNA vaccination with the repertoire from after.

The library came from PCR. TCR sequencing of DNA from cultured CD4+ T cells used the Oncomine TCR Beta short-read assay at the Johns Hopkins FTIC core. Genomic DNA was extracted from the cultured CD4+ T cells with the QIAamp micro DNA kit. The Oncomine TCR Beta libraries from cultured CD4+ T cells were pooled using unique dual indexes and then sequenced on an Illumina iSeq 100. Concerning the study's data processing: Non-productive sequences were filtered out, and CDR3s that did not start with C, did not end with F or W, or were shorter than 7 amino acids were discarded. The MANAFEST web application identified antigen-specific clonotypes by comparing peptide-stimulated wells against reference wells and other culture wells. To be called positive, a clone needed an FDR below 0.05, an odds ratio above 5, and a productive frequency above 0.1% in at least two of three replicate wells. A clonotype was classed as cross-reactive if the clonotype showed significant expansion both in SARS-CoV-2 spike wells and in at least one common cold coronavirus spike condition. CDR3 homology was assessed with Levenshtein distances (stringdist) and unrooted phylogenetic trees (ape) in R version 3.6.1. TCRdb itself trimmed the public reads at Q25 with fastp, ran MiXCR and retained productive beta chains. Each CDR3 protein appears once, grouped with its most common genes and DNA. These V and J calls are TCRdb output, not the study's own analysis. The sample table holds approximately 9,700 distinct CDR3 sequences, of which 30% were seen once. 9.8% of the sample lies in the top ten.

The treatment or condition tag for this specimen amounts to: approximately 10-day PBMC culture with coronavirus spike peptide pools or control peptides (ViraFEST assay). The study used the ViraFEST assay, which expanded antigen-specific T cells with peptide pools and then identified expanded clonotypes by TCR sequencing. The convalescent patients' positive SARS-CoV-2 PCR tests were from March to December 2020, which was before the Alpha, Beta and Delta variants emerged in the United States. Each well held more than 1.5 million PBMCs cultured in IMDM containing roughly 5% human AB serum and approximately 9.4 IU/ml IL-2, with about 9.1 ug/ml peptide pools added. On days 3 and 7, half of the culture medium was replaced with fresh IL-2-containing medium. After 10 days of culture, CD4+ T cells were isolated by negative selection using the EasySep CD4+ T cell isolation kit. Ficoll-Paque Plus gradient centrifugation was used to isolate PBMCs from whole blood, and the isolated PBMCs were then either used fresh or cryopreserved at -140C. Triplicate wells were generally used for each culture condition.

Results and caveats for the whole study, not just this receptor: Among convalescent patients, a median about 90% of the SARS-CoV-2-reactive clones seen after vaccination appeared only after vaccination, which suggests priming specific to the vaccine. The number of convalescent patients in the study was relatively small, and the study did not examine early timepoints following natural infection. The median number of SARS-CoV-2-reactive clonotypes rose from approximately 20 after infection to a few dozen after vaccination, but the change was not significant. Nearly all vaccine-specific clones in convalescent patients (304 of 307) were mono-reactive for SARS-CoV-2 spike rather than cross-reactive with common cold coronaviruses.

Here V drops 5 bases and J drops 0 bases, and the junction holds 9 bases not matched to any gene. CDR1 and CDR2, per the germline V gene, are MNHNS and SASEGT. The CDR3 has 16 amino acids, counting the end cysteine and phenylalanine. This entry keeps only the CDR3 DNA: 48 bases, framed from base 1. This receptor was obtained from a human donor who had recovered from COVID-19. This sample comprised CD4+ T cells from blood, cultured in vitro, obtained after SARS-CoV-2 vaccination. The sequence links TRBV6-1 to TRBJ2-7; TRBD1 agrees with 8 junctional bases. The DNA is as follows: TGTGCCAGCAGTCACCCAGGGACAGGTCCCTCCTACGAGCAGTACTTC. This encodes CASSHPGTGPSYEQYF.